This T cell receptor beta chain was captured in a study of T cell responses to AZD1222 COVID-19 vaccine. TCRdb keeps only in-frame clones here, not all; method: immunoSEQ multiplex PCR. The table has approximately 85,000 clones, 85% to 90% seen once. This sample comprised peripheral blood, obtained on day 0 of AZD1222 vaccination. This clonotype was sampled from an adult in good health.

CDR3 loop: CAWSVQTPDTQYF. The CDR3 region has the DNA TGTGCCTGGAGTGTACAGACTCCAGATACGCAGTATTTT. This chain connects TRBV30 to TRBJ2-3; unclear D gene. Germline assignment: CDR1 GTSNPN and CDR2 SVGIG (reference sequence). V dropped 0 bases and J dropped 4 bases, with 8 bases sitting between them. This CDR3 has 13 residues.